These 18 T cell receptor beta chains came from one sample sequenced in a study of T cell repertoires in MIS-A myocarditis. The method was immunoSEQ multiplex PCR; TCRdb's version includes in-frame clones alone and lacks a portion of them. This table has 14,000 to 15,000 clones, about 74% appearing once. Sequences were obtained from left ventricle heart tissue obtained at autopsy. These receptor sequences come from a man between 18 and 35 years old with fulminant myocarditis from multisystem inflammatory syndrome in adults (MIS-A) after COVID-19.

This chain links TRBV28 with TRBJ1-1; no clear D. The CDR3 loop spans 11 amino acids. The germline V and J ends were trimmed by 5 bases and 3 bases, with 4 bases remaining between them. Germline values: CDR1 MDHEN, CDR2 SYDVKM. CDR3 loop: CASSVYTEAFF. The CDR3 nucleotides read TGTGCCAGCAGTGTTTACACTGAAGCTTTCTTT.

The J gene is TRBJ2-1, the V gene TRBV11-3; D unresolved. The germline gives CDR1 SGHNT, CDR2 YENEEA. V shed 5 bases and J shed 0 bases, with 14 bases lying between them. The CDR3 totals 16 residues. This chain's CDR3 is CASSPRVGNSYNEQFF. The CDR3 nucleotides read TGTGCCAGCAGCCCCCGGGTAGGGAACTCCTACAATGAGCAGTTCTTC.

This clone turned up a few times. The chain links TRBV7-9 to TRBJ1-1; tentatively, D is TRBD1 (5 bases). CDR3 length: 12 residues. The germline gives CDR1 SEHNR, CDR2 FQNEAQ (reference sequence). V lost 6 bases and J lost 8, with 13 bases in between. CDR3: CASSFWGGEAFF. CDR3 DNA sequence: TGTGCCAGCAGTTTTTGGGGCGGCGAAGCTTTCTTT.

The chain recombines TRBV10-2 with TRBJ2-2; TRBD1 aligns across 9 bases. Germline values: CDR1 WSHSY, CDR2 SAAADI. The CDR3 sequence is 16 residues long. V was pared by 10 bases and J by 4 bases, with 13 bases of the junction left unmatched. CDR3 residues: CATFNRDRESTGELFF. The CDR3 DNA reads TGCGCCACCTTTAACCGGGACAGGGAGTCCACCGGGGAGCTGTTTTTT.

This clone was detected a few times. The chain has TRBV6-1 and TRBJ1-4; tentative D call: TRBD1 (5 bases). V shed 2 bases and J shed 8 bases, with 12 bases lying between them. The germline CDR1 and CDR2 sequences are MNHNS and SASEGT. The CDR3 runs to 14 residues. CDR3 sequence: CASSEYGAGEKLFF. The DNA for the CDR3 is TGTGCCAGCAGTGAATATGGGGCTGGCGAAAAACTGTTTTTT.

The table lists this clone with a count of one. The V gene is TRBV28, the J gene TRBJ1-5; D might be TRBD1 (5 bases). CDR3 length: 17 residues. V gave up 3 bases and J gave up 6 bases, with 21 bases separating them. CDR1 and CDR2 (germline): MDHEN, SYDVKM. The CDR3 DNA reads TGTGCCAGCAGTTTGGGGACCACTTCTCCGACGGGTCAGCCCCAGCATTTT. Translated: CASSLGTTSPTGQPQHF.

The gene calls are TRBV30 and TRBJ2-6; unclear D gene. The CDR3 consists of 14 residues. The V end was cut by 0 bases, the J end by 2 bases, with 5 bases between. Germline V gives CDR1 GTSNPN, CDR2 SVGIG (reference sequence). This CDR3 reads CAWSVGTGANVLTF. Here the CDR3 DNA reads TGTGCCTGGAGTGTAGGGACTGGGGCCAACGTCCTGACTTTC.

This clone was observed a few times. The chain employs TRBV7-2 and TRBJ1-2; TRBD1 matches 8 bases. Germline trimming cut 1 base from V and 2 bases from J; bases unmatched to any gene: 9. Germline V gene data show CDR1 as SGHTA and CDR2 as FQGNSA. This CDR3 is 17 amino acids long. CDR3 sequence reads: CASSLVGMDRVNYGYTF. The CDR3 region has the DNA TGTGCCAGCAGCTTAGTCGGGATGGACAGGGTCAACTATGGCTACACCTTC.

Only a few counts were recorded for this clone. The chain recombines TRBV11-3 with TRBJ2-3; 11 bases map to TRBD1. The V segment lost 5 bases and the J segment 2 bases; nucleotides outside the gene matches: 6. Germline CDR1 is SGHNT and CDR2 is YENEEA. This CDR3 is built from 16 residues. CDR3 sequence: CASSPRTGGFTDTQYF. The CDR3 region has the DNA TGTGCCAGCAGCCCCAGGACAGGGGGCTTCACAGATACGCAGTATTTT.

For this clone: One end of the junction does not line up with germline, which may come from a read error. The chain is built from TRBV11-2 and TRBJ1-1, with no clear D. The CDR3 extends over 14 amino acids. Looked up from germline, CDR1 is SGHAT and CDR2 is FQNNGV. The CDR3 DNA sequence: TGTGCCAGCAGCTTCGGTAACTTACCCCTGGAAGGTTTCTTT. Translating it yields CASSFGNLPLEGFF.

This clone has a single count. The rearrangement uses TRBV20-1 and TRBJ1-1; the D is unclear. The CDR3 spans 10 residues. Germline CDR1 and CDR2: DFQATT and SNEGSKA (reference sequence). V was clipped by 4 bases and J by 8 bases, with 8 bases between them. CDR3 coding DNA: TGCAGTGCTATCAGGAGAGAAGCTTTCTTT. This codes for CSAIRREAFF.

The genes are TRBV6-6 and TRBJ2-1, with D unresolved. The CDR3 runs 13 residues. CDR1 is MNHNY, CDR2 SVGAGI, per germline (reference sequence). V lost 2 bases, J lost 9 bases, and 11 bases lay in between. The CDR3 is CASSYLELVEQFF. CDR3 bases: TGTGCCAGCAGTTACCTAGAGCTCGTTGAGCAGTTCTTC.

This clone has only a few counts. In the same sample, other DNA sequences code for this CDR3. V is TRBV19 and J is TRBJ1-1; D unresolved. The germline V gene encodes CDR1 LNHDA and CDR2 SQIVND (reference sequence). Trimming stripped 5 bases from V and 1 base from J, with 8 bases between. The CDR3 consists of 13 residues. Written as DNA, the CDR3 is TGTGCCAGTAGTCGGTCCCGGAACACTGAAGCTTTCTTT. Residues: CASSRSRNTEAFF.

This chain links TRBV2 with TRBJ1-2; D perhaps matches TRBD1 (5 bases). Deletions cut 4 bases from V and 6 bases from J, with 21 bases between. The CDR3 has 16 residues. CDR1 and CDR2 from the germline V gene are SNHLY and FYNNEI. This CDR3 reads CASSGTRGARGNGYTF. CDR3 coding DNA: TGTGCCAGCAGTGGGACTCGTGGGGCCCGGGGAAATGGCTACACCTTC.

The J gene is TRBJ2-2, the V gene TRBV12-3 or TRBV12-4, with D unclear. This CDR3 has 13 amino acids. V was clipped by 3 bases and J by 4 bases, with 6 bases between them. The CDR3 is CASSFISTGELFF. CDR3 nucleotides: TGTGCCAGCAGTTTTATTTCCACCGGGGAGCTGTTTTTT.

The gene calls are TRBV6-5 and TRBJ2-2; unclear D gene. CDR3 length: 14 residues. In germline, CDR1 is MNHEY, CDR2 SVGAGI. The V and J ends lost 6 bases and 3 bases respectively, with 11 bases between them. The CDR3 protein is CASSTTSHTGELFF. The CDR3 nucleotides are TGTGCCAGCAGCACTACATCCCACACCGGGGAGCTGTTTTTT.

V and J are TRBV2 and TRBJ2-1, with unresolved D. Per the germline V gene, CDR1 is SNHLY and CDR2 is FYNNEI. This CDR3 is built from 11 residues. The germline V and J ends were trimmed by 4 bases and 4 bases, with 2 bases remaining between them. CDR3 amino acids: CASSAYNEQFF. CDR3 bases: TGTGCCAGCAGTGCGTACAATGAGCAGTTCTTC.

This clone has a handful of counts. The rearrangement joins TRBV27 to TRBJ2-1, with D hard to call. Trimming took off 7 bases at V and 5 bases at J, with 9 bases between the two ends. In germline, CDR1 is MNHEY, CDR2 SMNVEV (reference sequence). This CDR3 comprises 12 residues. The CDR3, as DNA: TGTGCCAGCAAAATGGGGAACAATGAGCAGTTCTTC. It yields the protein CASKMGNNEQFF.